The present entry profiles one T cell receptor beta chain with its context. This CDR3 region has 14 residues. Germline-derived CDR1 and CDR2 are KGHSH and LQKENI. V lost 2 bases to trimming and J lost 8 bases, with 12 bases between them. The sample belongs to a study of neoadjuvant nivolumab and ipilimumab in lung cancer. Sequencing was performed with immunoSEQ multiplex PCR; in TCRdb, only in-frame clones are kept and a portion is missing. The table has approximately 23,000 clones, under 90% seen once. The source is an adult with non-small cell lung cancer. The chain recombines TRBV18 with TRBJ1-4, with D possibly being TRBD1 (6 bases). Sequenced material: peripheral blood, taken before neoadjuvant nivolumab, alone or with ipilimumab. The CDR3 nucleotides read TGTGCCAGCTCACCAGGGGGCGGTGAGGAAAAACTGTTTTTT. Encoded protein: CASSPGGGEEKLFF.